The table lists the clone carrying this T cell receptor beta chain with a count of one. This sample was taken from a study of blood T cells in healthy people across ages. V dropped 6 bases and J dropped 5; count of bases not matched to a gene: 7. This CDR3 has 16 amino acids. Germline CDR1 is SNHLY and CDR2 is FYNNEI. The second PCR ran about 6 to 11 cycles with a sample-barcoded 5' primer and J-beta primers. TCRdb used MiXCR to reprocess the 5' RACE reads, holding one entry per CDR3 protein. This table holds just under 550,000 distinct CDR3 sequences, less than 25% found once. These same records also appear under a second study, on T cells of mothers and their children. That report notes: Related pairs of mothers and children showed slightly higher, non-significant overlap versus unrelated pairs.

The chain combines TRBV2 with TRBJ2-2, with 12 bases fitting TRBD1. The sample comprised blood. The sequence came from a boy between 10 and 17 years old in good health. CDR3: CASRAGTGGKTGELFF. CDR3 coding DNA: TGTGCCAGCAGAGCCGGGACAGGGGGCAAAACCGGGGAGCTGTTTTTT.